Sequencing of this T cell receptor (beta chain) was carried out in a study of blood T cell repertoires in COVID-19. Study-level background: The United States, Italy and Spain supplied acute and convalescent COVID-19 samples. T cells, B-cell-depleted T cells, or PBMCs supplied cDNA or gDNA.

Trimming took 6 bases from V and 5 from J; bases not matched to a gene: 9. Looked up from germline, CDR1 is MNHEY and CDR2 is SVGAGI. The CDR3 is 15 amino acids. The assay was immunoSEQ multiplex PCR, and TCRdb's table has in-frame clones only and misses some. The data show about 210,000 clones, 80% to 90% seen once. This chain joins TRBV6-5 and TRBJ1-5, with 8 positions matching TRBD1. The specimen was peripheral blood. This TCR was recovered from a woman in her forties or fifties with active or convalescent COVID-19. Here the CDR3 reads CASRDGQGGDQPQHF. The CDR3 region has the DNA TGTGCCAGCAGGGATGGACAGGGCGGGGATCAGCCCCAGCATTTT.